A selection of T cell receptor beta chains follows, all from one sample in a study of Ad26.COV2.S vaccination and SARS-CoV-2 variants. Some clones are missing from TCRdb's copy, which holds only in-frame ones; the method was immunoSEQ multiplex PCR. Of 300,000 to 400,000 clones detected, about nine tenths appear once; the ten largest clones hold about 5%. Sample: peripheral blood, taken in a trial of Ad26.COV2.S vaccine versus placebo. The source of these receptors is a person between 18 and 59 years old who received the Ad26.COV2.S COVID-19 vaccine or a placebo. The conserved cysteine and the conserved F or W are not part of the CDR3 here. Size tells how often a clone was seen (once, few, many) or the class of an expanded clone, and some rows leave it out.

NA	TRBJ1-5	TRBV4-2	ASSQVDLPPGSEGSQPQH
NA	TRBJ1-1	TRBV6-5	ASSSKYFTEAF
NA	TRBJ1-2	TRBV3-1/TRBV3-2	ASSPRGGGGYT
NA	TRBJ2-3	TRBV6-5	ASSYQRTDTQY
NA	TRBJ2-1	TRBV30	AWSLGTGSNEQF
NA	TRBJ2-3	TRBV6-1	ASSEGRGTDTQY
NA	TRBJ2-1	TRBV7-9	ASSLESDLDEQF
NA	TRBJ1-5	TRBV7-2	ASSLEGLSNQPQH
NA	TRBJ2-1	TRBV4-3	ASSRYETSGLDEQF
NA	TRBJ1-1	TRBV7-2	ASSLSGAVNTEAF
few	TRBJ1-1	TRBV19	ASSMGMNTEAF
NA	TRBJ2-3	TRBV18	ASSSPSGVSTDTQY
NA	TRBJ2-6	TRBV5-1	ASSGSGTGAGANVLT
NA	TRBJ2-1	TRBV7-9	ASSDLGGRSSYNEQF
NA	TRBJ2-5	TRBV19	ASSIGRGLMETQY
NA	TRBJ2-2	TRBV11-3	ASSSRTLTGELF
NA	TRBJ1-2	TRBV6-2/TRBV6-3	ASSTPRTGGLGYT
NA	TRBJ2-1	TRBV11-2	ASSSSGGAYNEQF
NA	TRBJ1-3	TRBV3-1/TRBV3-2	ASSWGTGPSGNTIY
NA	TRBJ1-5	TRBV19	ASTVGNQPQH
NA	TRBJ1-5	TRBV7-2	ASSPDRGIGQPQH
NA	TRBJ1-5	TRBV15	ATSSVGRGSNQPQH
once	TRBJ2-5	TRBV3-1/TRBV3-2	ASSQDAPWLAGGETQY
once	TRBJ2-7	TRBV28	ASSNRGLPAASYEQY
once	TRBJ1-5	TRBV27	ASSPDRGIQPQH
NA	TRBJ2-2	TRBV6-5	ASSPRAGGTGELF